The T cell receptor beta chain described here comes from a study of T cell responses to AZD1222 COVID-19 vaccine. Whole-study findings and limits: Repertoires in all cases were sampled only once the peak T cell response had passed.

This clone was observed a single time. As yet, its antigen is unknown. The ends lost 5 bases at V and 3 bases at J; junction bases unmatched: 5. Looked up from germline, CDR1 is SNHLY and CDR2 is FYNNEI. The CDR3 sequence is 15 residues long. Measured with immunoSEQ multiplex PCR; TCRdb has only the in-frame clones, and not every one. The data contain approximately 190,000 clones, 92% of them seen just once; the ten biggest clones take up roughly 1.3%. The TCR originated in an adult in good health. V and J are TRBV2 and TRBJ1-5; 9 bases fit TRBD1. The material sequenced was peripheral blood, taken on day 0 of AZD1222 vaccination. CDR3 loop: CASSWGTGLNQPQHF. CDR3 nucleotide sequence: TGTGCCAGCAGTTGGGGGACAGGGCTCAATCAGCCCCAGCATTTT. Full variable domain (remainder filled in from reference TRBV2 and TRBJ1-5): EPEVTQTPSHQVTQMGQEVILRCVPISNHLYFYWYRQILGQKVEFLVSFYNNEISEKSEIFDDQFSVERPDGSNFTLKIRSTKLEDSAMYFCASSWGTGLNQPQHFGDGTRLSIL.